Described below is a single T cell receptor beta chain sequence and its context. Its antigen is currently not known. One base away there is no much larger clone; base qualities are not given. This specimen comes from a study of CD8+ T cells in alopecia areata listed by TCRdb under 2018. Background for the entire study: The treated patients, all with moderate-to-severe alopecia areata, were enrolled in an open-label pilot trial of oral tofacitinib given at 5 to 10 mg twice daily. Clonality in the scalp was compared among normal scalp (n=4), patchy alopecia areata scalp (n=8), and alopecia totalis/universalis scalp (n=8). RNA came from the PAXgene miRNA kit for fixed scalp, the miRNeasy kit for PBMCs, and the RNeasy kit for mouse skin. On the human side, TCRbeta sequencing was run on scalp tissue and on sorted CD4+ and CD8+ peripheral blood T cells from healthy controls and from alopecia areata patients with either patchy or totalis/universalis disease. The study used high-throughput TCRbeta sequencing to examine T cell clonal expansion in alopecia areata, in both the C3H/HeJ mouse model and human patients. TCRbeta CDR3 regions were amplified by immunoSEQ multiplex PCR with 35 Vbeta forward and 13 Jbeta reverse primers. Tofacitinib-treated patients had biopsies at baseline and at 4 and 24 weeks of treatment, with a later scalp biopsy in several patients. Patients received tofacitinib for 6 to 18 months and were then followed off drug for 6 months to check for delayed response and recurrence.

Trimming accounts for 6 bases at V and 8 bases at J, while the number of junction bases matched to no gene is 4. Via the germline V gene (reference sequence), CDR1 is LNHDA and CDR2 SQIVND. Inclusive of the bounding cysteine and phenylalanine, the CDR3 is 13 residues long. Kept here is only the CDR3 DNA, which spans 39 bases and is read in frame from base 1. Libraries were made using the immunoSEQ multiplex PCR assay. To provide template for TCR sequencing, every sample had RNA extracted and reverse transcribed into cDNA. SuperScript III was used to make first-strand cDNA, primed with a 2:1 mix of oligo-dT and random hexamers. A synthetic immune receptor repertoire was used to assess amplification bias, and residual bias was removed computationally. The original pipeline was this. Raw reads were preprocessed to remove errors, and CDR3 was defined by IMGT conventions from the conserved cysteine to phenylalanine. To get clonality, Shannon entropy was normalized by log2 of the number of productive unique TCRs and the result was subtracted from 1. Scalp TCRbeta sequences were cross-referenced with sorted blood CD4 and CD8 repertoires so that the CD4 or CD8 identity of scalp clones could be inferred. Held by TCRdb, this immuneACCESS table contains in-frame sequences only and omits some clones. Under half of the omission traces to an unresolved V gene where checked; the cause of the rest is unknown. The DNA was the basis for D and trimming; V, J and clone size are from that table. Across this sample there are some 180,000 clones, with roughly 60% seen only once. 1.5% to 2% of the sample is in the top ten clones.

Taken with the paper, the label for time point translates to: baseline before oral tofacitinib. Lesional scalp punch biopsies and peripheral blood were obtained from alopecia areata patients. PBMCs were separated by density centrifugation and stained for CD3, CD4 and CD8, after which CD4+ and CD8+ T cells were sorted on a FACSAria. Overall study results and their limits: Compared with normal scalp, lesional scalp, particularly in alopecia totalis/universalis, had higher clonality and more expanded CD8+ clones, which suggests antigenic drive. Shared TCR sequences between patients were less evident than in mice, which may be partly attributable to HLA diversity in the patient population. Unlike mouse skin, which is dominated by gammadelta T cells, normal human skin has resident alphabeta T cells that are also sequenced, and this complicates analysis of the scalp TCR repertoire.

This specimen consisted of CD4+ T cells sorted from blood, obtained at week 0. The receptor chain draws on TRBV19 and TRBJ1-6; 7 bases in the middle match TRBD1. This clonotype was obtained from a human donor with alopecia areata. The nucleotides are TGTGCCAGTAGACAAACAGGGGATTCACCCCTCCACTTT. It encodes CASRQTGDSPLHF.